This entry features one T cell receptor (beta chain) sequence. The protocol was immunoSEQ multiplex PCR, while the TCRdb copy is restricted to in-frame clones and leaves out a portion. The sample includes 20,000 to 25,000 clones, 80% to 85% of them seen just once. These data are taken from a study of OX40 agonist ivuxolimab in advanced cancers. Study-level background: Past anti-PD-1, anti-PD-L1 or anti-CTLA-4 therapy was accepted, and 40% to 50% had received some. Partial responses were achieved by three patients: one hepatocellular carcinoma, two cutaneous melanoma.

Germline CDR1 is MGHRA and CDR2 is YSYEKL. The CDR3 is 17 residues long. The germline V and J ends were trimmed by 0 bases and 3 bases, with 17 bases remaining between them. The sample in question was CD4+ or CD8+ T cells sorted from blood, obtained in a trial of the OX40 agonist ivuxolimab. The source is an adult with an advanced solid tumor such as melanoma, head and neck, liver or kidney cancer. The gene calls are TRBV4-1 and TRBJ1-2; D remains unclear. The CDR3 nucleotides are TGCGCCAGCAGCCAAGATCGAATACGCCCCGGGGACTATGGCTACACCTTC. This gives the protein CASSQDRIRPGDYGYTF.